These T cell receptor beta chains were read from a single sample in a study of cytomegalovirus exposure and HLA in healthy donors. The repertoire was sequenced with immunoSEQ multiplex PCR; TCRdb's copy has only in-frame clones and lacks some. The sample lists about 150,000 clones, around 88% occurring once. The material sequenced was PBMCs. The receptors stem from a man younger than 30 in good health and CMV-seropositive. CDR3s include the opening cysteine and the closing phenylalanine or tryptophan. A D gene is named only where the DNA matches it firmly. Expanded clones are given a class, and other clones once, few, many or no size at all.

v_gene	j_gene	len	abundance	d_gene	CDR3aa	CDR3nt
TRBV18	TRBJ1-2	15	once	-	CASSPETGFNYGYTF	TGTGCCAGCTCACCAGAGACAGGCTTTAACTATGGCTACACCTTC
TRBV5-1	TRBJ1-2	15	-	TRBD1	CASSPRPGQGNGYTF	TGCGCCAGCAGCCCACGACCGGGACAGGGTAACGGCTACACCTTC
TRBV6-1	TRBJ2-1	14	-	-	CASSPGTSYNEQFF	TGTGCCAGCAGCCCCGGGACAAGCTACAATGAGCAGTTCTTC
TRBV6-6	TRBJ2-7	13	-	-	CASSYLGHGGQYF	TGTGCCAGCAGTTACTTGGGACACGGAGGCCAGTACTTC
TRBV19	TRBJ2-5	17	-	TRBD1	CASSIAGRGPYQETQYF	TGTGCCAGTAGTATAGCAGGCAGGGGGCCTTACCAAGAGACCCAGTACTTC
TRBV4-3	TRBJ2-7	15	once	TRBD2	CASSQGRDYVYEQYF	TGCGCCAGCAGCCAAGGCCGGGACTACGTCTACGAGCAGTACTTC
TRBV28	TRBJ1-2	15	-	TRBD1	CASRRDSIQNPRYTF	TGTGCCAGCCGGCGGGACAGTATCCAGAATCCTCGCTACACCTTC
TRBV2	TRBJ1-2	15	-	-	CASSPLVRQSHGYTF	TGTGCCAGCAGTCCACTTGTGAGACAGTCCCATGGTTACACCTTC
TRBV15	TRBJ2-7	15	-	-	CATSRGGTGSGEQYF	TGTGCCACCAGCAGAGGGGGCACCGGCTCTGGGGAGCAGTACTTC
TRBV4-1	TRBJ1-5	16	few	TRBD1	CASSQVRGQSNQPQHF	TGCGCCAGCAGCCAAGTAAGGGGACAGAGCAATCAGCCCCAGCATTTT
TRBV10-2	TRBJ2-7	13	-	TRBD2	CASSEWAGGPLYF	TGCGCCAGCAGTGAGTGGGCGGGAGGGCCTTTGTACTTC
TRBV7-9	TRBJ2-3	15	-	TRBD1	CASSPPRQGPDTQYF	TGTGCCAGCAGCCCTCCCCGACAGGGCCCCGATACGCAGTATTTT
TRBV15	TRBJ2-7	12	few	-	CATSRDEGEQYF	TGTGCCACCAGCAGAGACGAGGGCGAGCAGTACTTC
TRBV9	TRBJ1-1	17	-	-	CASSSRRGGSMNTEAFF	TGTGCCAGCAGCTCCCGGAGGGGGGGCAGTATGAACACTGAAGCTTTCTTT
TRBV6-4	TRBJ2-1	15	-	TRBD2	CASSLTSGSYNEQFF	TGTGCCAGCAGTTTGACTAGCGGGTCCTACAATGAGCAGTTCTTC
TRBV7-6	TRBJ2-7	12	-	TRBD2	CASSTSRYEQYF	TGTGCCAGCTCGACTAGCCGCTACGAGCAGTACTTC
TRBV11-2	TRBJ1-3	17	-	TRBD1	CASSPLTGGGSGNTIYF	TGTGCCAGCAGCCCGCTGACAGGGGGTGGCTCTGGAAACACCATATATTTT
TRBV9	TRBJ1-3	18	-	-	CASSSYPLDINSGNTIYF	TGTGCCAGCAGCTCGTACCCTCTCGACATTAACTCTGGAAACACCATATATTTT
TRBV15	TRBJ2-3	16	once	TRBD1	CATSRGDRERTDTQYF	TGTGCCACCAGCAGAGGTGACAGGGAAAGAACAGATACGCAGTATTTT
TRBV6-1	TRBJ2-7	15	few	TRBD2	CASSALAGGFYEQYF	TGTGCCAGCAGTGCCCTAGCGGGGGGATTCTACGAGCAGTACTTC
TRBV6-5	TRBJ1-5	16	-	TRBD1	CASSYSRTGPYQPQHF	TGTGCCAGCAGTTACTCGAGGACAGGGCCCTATCAGCCCCAGCATTTT
TRBV5-1	TRBJ2-7	14	-	-	CASSFSDSNREQYF	TGCGCCAGCAGCTTTTCGGACAGTAATCGCGAGCAGTACTTC
TRBV6-5	TRBJ2-5	12	-	TRBD2	CASGRGQETQYF	TGTGCCAGCGGGAGGGGCCAAGAGACCCAGTACTTC
TRBV5-4	TRBJ1-2	14	once	-	CASSSSGTYYGYTF	TGTGCCAGCAGCTCGTCCGGGACTTATTATGGCTACACCTTC
TRBV5-1	TRBJ1-5	16	-	-	CASSSGGPYSNQPQHF	TGCGCCAGCAGCTCGGGGGGGCCTTATAGCAATCAGCCCCAGCATTTT
TRBV7-3	TRBJ2-1	16	-	TRBD2	CASSTEGGLGYNEQFF	TGTGCCAGCTCTACTGAGGGAGGGTTAGGCTACAATGAGCAGTTCTTC
TRBV2	TRBJ2-5	14	-	TRBD1	CASSAGQGGETQYF	TGTGCCAGCAGTGCCGGACAGGGCGGAGAGACCCAGTACTTC
TRBV4-1	TRBJ2-7	16	-	-	CASSRGRDSYYYEQYF	TGCGCCAGCAGCCGCGGACGGGATTCCTACTACTACGAGCAGTACTTC
TRBV5-1	TRBJ2-2	18	-	TRBD2	CASRRSASGGLNTGELFF	TGCGCCAGCAGGCGATCGGCTAGCGGGGGGTTGAACACCGGGGAGCTGTTTTTT
TRBV6-5	TRBJ1-1	15	-	-	CASSSHRIVNTEAFF	TGTGCCAGCAGTTCCCACAGGATCGTGAACACTGAAGCTTTCTTT
TRBV7-9	TRBJ1-2	13	-	-	CASSPRQTYGYTF	TGTGCCAGCAGCCCCCGACAGACCTATGGCTACACCTTC
TRBV4-2	TRBJ2-3	16	-	TRBD2	CASSPPGSGILVTQYF	TGTGCCAGCAGCCCCCCCGGGAGCGGGATCTTGGTTACGCAGTATTTT
TRBV7-8	TRBJ2-7	13	-	-	CASSSRGLTDEYF	TGTGCCAGCAGCTCAAGGGGACTGACAGACGAGTACTTC
TRBV18	TRBJ1-2	13	few	-	CASSPRPVYGYTF	TGTGCCAGCTCACCGCGGCCGGTCTATGGCTACACCTTC
TRBV15	TRBJ1-4	15	-	-	CATSRVGFGEEKLFF	TGTGCCACCAGCAGAGTGGGTTTTGGGGAGGAAAAACTGTTTTTT
TRBV7-3	TRBJ2-2	16	once	TRBD1	CASSTGQGKRSGELFF	TGTGCCAGCAGTACCGGACAGGGCAAACGTTCTGGGGAGCTGTTTTTT
TRBV7-2	TRBJ1-1	12	-	-	CASSLWPPRAFF	TGTGCCAGCAGCTTATGGCCCCCCAGGGCTTTCTTT
TRBV11-2	TRBJ1-1	15	-	-	CASSFPQGRNTEAFF	TGTGCCAGCAGCTTCCCTCAGGGAAGGAACACTGAAGCTTTCTTT
TRBV29-1	TRBJ1-2	14	-	TRBD1	CSVELEGQGGGYTF	TGCAGCGTTGAGTTGGAGGGACAGGGGGGAGGCTACACCTTC
TRBV7-9	TRBJ1-1	13	-	TRBD1	CASSRDRVAEAFF	TGTGCCAGCAGCCGTGACAGGGTCGCTGAAGCTTTCTTT
TRBV7-6	TRBJ1-1	15	-	TRBD1	CASSPYRGMNTEAFF	TGTGCCAGCAGTCCCTACAGGGGTATGAACACTGAAGCTTTCTTT
TRBV6-5	TRBJ2-7	11	-	-	CASSSVAEQYF	TGTGCCAGCAGTTCCGTTGCGGAGCAGTACTTC
TRBV6-5	TRBJ1-3	15	-	-	CASSYGEAPGNTIYF	TGTGCCAGCAGTTACGGGGAGGCGCCTGGAAACACCATATATTTT
TRBV7-6	TRBJ2-1	12	-	-	CASSLLEGGQFF	TGTGCCAGCAGCTTACTCGAGGGTGGGCAGTTCTTC
TRBV27	TRBJ1-1	14	-	TRBD1	CASSPRTGRTEAFF	TGTGCCAGCAGTCCCCGGACAGGAAGGACTGAAGCTTTCTTT
TRBV7-9	TRBJ2-1	14	-	-	CASSLIEANNEQFF	TGTGCCAGCAGCTTAATAGAGGCTAACAATGAGCAGTTCTTC
TRBV4-3	TRBJ1-1	17	-	-	CASSQARISRGEAEAFF	TGCGCCAGCAGCCAAGCGCGGATTAGTAGAGGGGAGGCTGAAGCTTTCTTT
TRBV11-1	TRBJ2-5	16	-	TRBD1	CASSRGTGGSIETQYF	TGTGCCAGCAGCCGCGGGACAGGGGGCAGTATAGAGACCCAGTACTTC
TRBV13	TRBJ2-3	15	-	TRBD2	CASGLAGVRTDTQYF	TGTGCCAGCGGACTAGCGGGGGTCCGCACAGATACGCAGTATTTT
TRBV7-9	TRBJ1-2	17	-	-	CASSSHLMRAEIYGYTF	TGTGCCAGCAGCTCCCACCTAATGCGGGCAGAGATTTATGGCTACACCTTC
TRBV7-2	TRBJ1-2	16	once	-	CASSLLFFGRSDGYTF	TGTGCCAGCAGCTTACTGTTCTTCGGCAGGTCCGATGGCTACACCTTC